The 24 T cell receptor beta chains below all came from one sample that was sequenced in a study of blood T cell repertoires in COVID-19. Profiling relied on immunoSEQ multiplex PCR, and the TCRdb table lists in-frame clones only, not all of them. The table lists about 71,000 clones, nearly 90% of them singletons. The sequencing sample was made of peripheral blood. All receptors derive from a middle-aged man with active COVID-19.

The chain employs TRBV6-5 and TRBJ1-4; 7 bases are a match to TRBD1. Losses at the gene ends were 6 bases for V and 8 bases for J; bases not matched to a gene: 12. The V gene's germline CDR1 is MNHEY and CDR2 SVGAGI. The CDR3 has 15 residues. The CDR3 sequence is CASRVTGVVREKLFF. The CDR3 coding sequence is TGTGCCAGCAGAGTAACAGGGGTAGTACGGGAAAAACTGTTTTTT.

The CDR3 DNA is TGTGCCAGCAGCGGAGGACAGCCTGGGAACACTGAAGCTTTCTTT. This codes for CASSGGQPGNTEAFF. The genes are TRBV7-3 and TRBJ1-1; a possible D gene is TRBD1 (6 bases). CDR1 SGHTA and CDR2 FQGTGA come from the germline V gene. This CDR3 has 15 residues. Trimming took 5 bases from V and 1 from J, leaving 14 bases between them.

The V gene is TRBV7-9, the J gene TRBJ2-3; maybe TRBD2 (5 bases). The V gene's germline CDR1 is SEHNR and CDR2 FQNEAQ (reference sequence). The CDR3 length is 16 residues. V lost 5 bases and J 1 base, leaving 16 bases between the germline ends. The CDR3, as DNA: TGTGCCAGCAGCCGACTAAACAGCCGGGGCACAGATACGCAGTATTTT. The encoded protein is CASSRLNSRGTDTQYF.

The J gene is TRBJ2-1, the V gene TRBV12-5, with TRBD1 matching 8 bases. Germline V lookup: CDR1 LGHNT, CDR2 FRNRAP. This CDR3 is 16 amino acids long. Trimming cost V 0 bases and J 5 bases; bases outside gene matches: 6. This CDR3 is CASGLVLGQENNEQFF. The CDR3 DNA follows: TGTGCTAGTGGTTTGGTATTGGGACAGGAGAACAATGAGCAGTTCTTC.

The gene calls are TRBV25-1 and TRBJ2-5; D is possibly TRBD2 (5 bases). V lost 3 bases, J lost 5 bases, and 13 bases lay in between. CDR3 length: 14 residues. Germline loops: CDR1 MGHDK, CDR2 SYGVNS. The CDR3 nucleotides are TGTGCCAGCAGTGAGAGGGTGGAGGATGAGACCCAGTACTTC. This gives the protein CASSERVEDETQYF.

This chain connects TRBV2 to TRBJ2-3; D gene unclear. The CDR3 is made up of 14 amino acids. Germline CDR1 and CDR2: SNHLY and FYNNEI. Trimming pared 5 bases from V and 7 bases from J, leaving 16 bases between. For the CDR3, the DNA is TGTGCCAGCAGTTTCCAACCCCTAGAATATACGCAGTATTTT. This gives the protein CASSFQPLEYTQYF.

The chain is built from TRBV19 and TRBJ2-5, with D hard to call. CDR1 is LNHDA, CDR2 SQIVND, per germline (reference sequence). CDR3 length equals 14 residues. V lost 2 bases, J lost 7 bases, and 14 bases lay in between. The CDR3 protein is CASSIRSRGWTQYF. CDR3 sequence (DNA): TGTGCCAGTAGTATACGTAGCCGTGGTTGGACCCAGTACTTC.

This clone was counted only a few times. This chain connects TRBV19 to TRBJ1-6; 10 bases are a match to TRBD1. The V segment lost 5 bases and the J segment 9 bases; nucleotides outside the gene matches: 10. The CDR3 covers 16 residues. From germline, CDR1 is LNHDA and CDR2 SQIVND (reference sequence). DNA for the CDR3: TGTGCCAGTAGTCCCTCGACAGGGGGCGGCTCTTCACCCCTCCACTTT. Amino acid sequence: CASSPSTGGGSSPLHF.

The genes are TRBV18 and TRBJ2-3; 9 positions agree with TRBD2. The junction had 6 bases not matched to a gene; V was cut back by 3 bases and J by 14 bases. The CDR3 has 12 amino acids. The germline CDR1 and CDR2 sequences are KGHSH and LQKENI. Here the CDR3 DNA reads TGTGCCAGCTCACCGACTAGCGGCGATCCGTATTTT. This codes for CASSPTSGDPYF.

This clone was found once. This chain joins TRBV6-1 and TRBJ2-1, with 11 bases matching TRBD2. The germline gives CDR1 MNHNS, CDR2 SASEGT. This CDR3 has 16 amino acids. The V gene end was trimmed by 4 bases and the J gene end by 0 bases; junction bases not matched to a gene: 2. CDR3 in amino acids: CASSGLAGSSYNEQFF. In DNA form, the CDR3 reads TGTGCCAGCAGTGGACTAGCGGGGAGCTCCTACAATGAGCAGTTCTTC.

This chain connects TRBV6-2 or TRBV6-3 to TRBJ2-1, with TRBD2 matching 11 bases. CDR3 length: 16 residues. Germline assignment: CDR1 MNHEY and CDR2 SVGEGT. After removal of 6 bases from V and 4 bases from J, the junction contained 8 bases not matched to a gene. CDR3 coding DNA: TGTGCCAGCAGCCCTAGCGGGGGGTCGGGTTACAATGAGCAGTTCTTC. Protein product: CASSPSGGSGYNEQFF.

In this sample, this clone turned up once. The chain carries TRBV4-3 and TRBJ1-6; tentatively, D is TRBD1 (5 bases). In germline, CDR1 is LGHNA, CDR2 YSLEER. The V end was cut by 0 bases, the J end by 2 bases, with 14 bases between. The CDR3 runs 18 residues. CDR3: CASSQDSPGNPYNSPLHF. Written as DNA, the CDR3 is TGCGCCAGCAGCCAAGATAGTCCAGGGAACCCCTATAATTCACCCCTCCACTTT.

The rearrangement links TRBV25-1 to TRBJ1-1, with 7 bases lining up with TRBD1. Germline values: CDR1 MGHDK, CDR2 SYGVNS. Losses at the gene ends were 1 base for V and 5 bases for J; bases not matched to a gene: 4. This CDR3 comprises 14 residues. The CDR3 is CASSEFRGITEAFF. In DNA, the CDR3 is TGTGCCAGCAGTGAATTCAGGGGGATTACTGAAGCTTTCTTT.

The chain employs TRBV5-1 and TRBJ2-7; D possibly corresponds to TRBD1 (6 bases). Between the trimmed V and J ends, which lost 4 bases and 0 bases, there was a span of 17 bases. The CDR3 runs 16 residues. CDR1 is SGHRS and CDR2 is YFSETQ in the germline V gene. The CDR3 DNA reads as TGCGCCAGCAGCCTTACCTTCCGGGACACCTCCTACGAGCAGTACTTC. Its translation is CASSLTFRDTSYEQYF.

The chain couples TRBV27 to TRBJ2-7; 8 bases agree with TRBD1. Germline CDR1 MNHEY, CDR2 SMNVEV (reference sequence). The trim removed 2 bases at V and 2 bases at J, leaving 8 bases unmatched. There are 16 residues in the CDR3. CDR3 sequence reads: CASSLIQGARAYEQYF. In DNA form, the CDR3 reads TGTGCCAGCAGTTTAATTCAGGGGGCGAGGGCCTACGAGCAGTACTTC.

The genes are TRBV21-1 and TRBJ2-5; the tabulated D call, TRBD2, remains unverified against the DNA. TRBV21-1 is listed as a pseudogene. The length of the CDR3 is 17 residues. The CDR3 loop reads CASSGPAGGRPPETQYF. In nucleotides, the CDR3 is TGTGCCAGCAGCGGACCGGCGGGGGGCCGCCCTCCAGAGACCCAGTACTTC.

This rearrangement joins TRBV6-5 to TRBJ1-3, with 9 bases lining up with TRBD1. Germline trimming cut 7 bases from V and 0 bases from J; bases unmatched to any gene: 4. From germline, CDR1 is MNHEY and CDR2 SVGAGI. The CDR3 runs to 15 residues. The CDR3 DNA follows: TGTGCCAGCACCGGGACAGGGAGCTCTGGAAACACCATATATTTT. It specifies CASTGTGSSGNTIYF.

The chain links TRBV30 to TRBJ1-5, with TRBD1 matching over 8 bases. The CDR3 covers 13 residues. CDR1 and CDR2 (germline): GTSNPN, SVGIG (reference sequence). J gave up 4 bases and V 7 bases, and 6 bases lay outside the gene matches. The CDR3 reads CAFTRDRNQPQHF. DNA of the CDR3: TGTGCCTTTACCCGGGACAGGAATCAGCCCCAGCATTTT.

V usage is TRBV7-2 and J usage is TRBJ2-7; D remains ambiguous. From germline, CDR1 is SGHTA and CDR2 FQGNSA. This CDR3 comprises 11 residues. Trimming took off 5 bases at V and 3 bases at J, with 5 bases between the two ends. CDR3 coding DNA: TGTGCCAGCAGCCTCCGCTACGAGCAGTACTTC. This gives the protein CASSLRYEQYF.

The V and J genes are TRBV3-1 (or the pseudogene TRBV3-2) and TRBJ2-5, with 10 bases matching TRBD1. The CDR3 is 17 amino acids. CDR1 and CDR2 from the germline V gene are LGHDT and YNNKEL (reference sequence). V shed 1 base, J shed 4 bases, and the junction held 9 bases outside the gene matches. The CDR3 DNA reads TGTGCCAGCAGCCAAGGAAGGACAGGGGGTCAGAGAGAGACCCAGTACTTC. Protein: CASSQGRTGGQRETQYF.

The chain is built from TRBV9 and TRBJ2-5; D is unresolved. The CDR3 spans 14 residues. Germline V gene data show CDR1 as SGDLS and CDR2 as YYNGEE. Trimming shortened V by 3 bases and J by 2 bases, and 11 bases separated the two germline ends. Here the CDR3 reads CASSEAPKQETQYF. The CDR3 coding sequence is TGTGCCAGCAGCGAAGCCCCCAAGCAAGAGACCCAGTACTTC.

This chain joins TRBV6-5 and TRBJ2-3, with no clear D. CDR3 size: 14 residues. Trimming took 5 bases from V and 0 from J, leaving 9 bases between them. Per the germline V gene, CDR1 is MNHEY and CDR2 is SVGAGI. CDR3 in amino acids: CASSTRSSTDTQYF. The CDR3 DNA sequence: TGTGCCAGCAGTACACGATCTAGCACAGATACGCAGTATTTT.

The chain joins TRBV6-1 to TRBJ2-7; D is perhaps TRBD2 (6 bases). CDR1 is MNHNS and CDR2 is SASEGT in the germline V gene. The CDR3 spans 15 residues. V was clipped by 1 base and J by 5 bases, with 15 bases between them. The CDR3 DNA follows: TGTGCCAGCAGTGAAGGGTCAGGAGGGTACAACGAGCAGTACTTC. Amino acid sequence: CASSEGSGGYNEQYF.

Only a few counts were recorded for this clone. The chain is built from TRBV11-3 and TRBJ1-3; the D gene is possibly TRBD1 (6 bases). The germline V gene encodes CDR1 SGHNT and CDR2 YENEEA. The CDR3 has 15 amino acids. The ends were cut back, 1 base at V and 2 bases at J, with 9 bases in the middle. CDR3 amino acids: CASSLGRGPGNTIYF. The CDR3 region has the DNA TGTGCCAGCAGCTTAGGCAGGGGACCTGGAAACACCATATATTTT.